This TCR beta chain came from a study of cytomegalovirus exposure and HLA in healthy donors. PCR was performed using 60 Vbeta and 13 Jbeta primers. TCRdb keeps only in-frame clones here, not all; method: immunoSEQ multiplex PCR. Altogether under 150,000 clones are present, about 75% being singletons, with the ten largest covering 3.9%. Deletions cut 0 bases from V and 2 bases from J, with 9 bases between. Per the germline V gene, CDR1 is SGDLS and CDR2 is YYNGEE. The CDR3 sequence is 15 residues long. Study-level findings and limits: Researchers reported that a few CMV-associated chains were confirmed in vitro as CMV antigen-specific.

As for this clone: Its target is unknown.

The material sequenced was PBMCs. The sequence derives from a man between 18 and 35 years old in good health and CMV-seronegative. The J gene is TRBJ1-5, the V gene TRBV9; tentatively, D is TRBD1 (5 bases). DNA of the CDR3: TGTGCCAGCAGCGTAGATCAAGGGGGCAATCAGCCCCAGCATTTT. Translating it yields CASSVDQGGNQPQHF.